The clone carrying this T cell receptor beta chain came up a few times. Its specificity is not known. The assay was carried out at the deep level. An even split of each subset's genomic DNA across several immunoSEQ plates was performed. Template amounts of roughly 0.3 ug DNA, 25,000 to 35,000 T cell genomes, were employed in unsorted PBMC replicate PCRs. Assay used: immunoSEQ multiplex PCR; TCRdb lists only in-frame clones, some missing. Of about 560,000 clones in the sample, around 81% were seen once. CDR1 LNHDA and CDR2 SQIVND come from the germline V gene (reference sequence). This CDR3 is 16 amino acids long. These data are taken from a study of shared clonotypes between healthy human individuals. General study findings and limits: Blood was the sole source, and tissue repertoires probably differ.

This chain joins TRBV19 and TRBJ2-5, with D perhaps TRBD2 (6 bases). The J call is uncertain, as TRBJ2-7 better fits the DNA end. The specimen sequenced was PBMCs. This clonotype originated in a woman aged 40 to 50 in good health. Some clones in this sample may be carry-over from other donors' samples. This CDR3 reads CASSSVTGGPPYEQYF. The CDR3 nucleotides are TGTGCCAGTAGTAGTGTCACCGGAGGGCCCCCCTACGAGCAGTACTTC.